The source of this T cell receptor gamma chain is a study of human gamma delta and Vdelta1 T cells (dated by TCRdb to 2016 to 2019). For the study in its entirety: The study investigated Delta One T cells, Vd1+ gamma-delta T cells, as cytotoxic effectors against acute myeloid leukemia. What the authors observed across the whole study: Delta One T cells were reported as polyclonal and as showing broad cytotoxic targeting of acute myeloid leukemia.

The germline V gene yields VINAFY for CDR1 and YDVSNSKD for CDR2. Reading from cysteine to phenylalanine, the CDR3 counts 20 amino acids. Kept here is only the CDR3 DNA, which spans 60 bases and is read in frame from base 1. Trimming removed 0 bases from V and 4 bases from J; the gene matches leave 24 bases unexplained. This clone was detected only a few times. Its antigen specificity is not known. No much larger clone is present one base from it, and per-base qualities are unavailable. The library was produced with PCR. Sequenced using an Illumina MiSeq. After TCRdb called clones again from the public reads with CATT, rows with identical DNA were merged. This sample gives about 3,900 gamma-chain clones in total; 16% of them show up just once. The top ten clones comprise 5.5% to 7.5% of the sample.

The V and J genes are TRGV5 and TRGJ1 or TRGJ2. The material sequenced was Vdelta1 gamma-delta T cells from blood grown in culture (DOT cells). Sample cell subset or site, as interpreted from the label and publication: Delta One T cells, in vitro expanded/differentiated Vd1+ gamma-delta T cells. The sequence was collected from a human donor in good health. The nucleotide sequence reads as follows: TGTGCCACCTGGGACAGGCCTGTGTGGGAAATAGCTGTGAACTATTATAAGAAACTCTTT. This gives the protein CATWDRPVWEIAVNYYKKLF.